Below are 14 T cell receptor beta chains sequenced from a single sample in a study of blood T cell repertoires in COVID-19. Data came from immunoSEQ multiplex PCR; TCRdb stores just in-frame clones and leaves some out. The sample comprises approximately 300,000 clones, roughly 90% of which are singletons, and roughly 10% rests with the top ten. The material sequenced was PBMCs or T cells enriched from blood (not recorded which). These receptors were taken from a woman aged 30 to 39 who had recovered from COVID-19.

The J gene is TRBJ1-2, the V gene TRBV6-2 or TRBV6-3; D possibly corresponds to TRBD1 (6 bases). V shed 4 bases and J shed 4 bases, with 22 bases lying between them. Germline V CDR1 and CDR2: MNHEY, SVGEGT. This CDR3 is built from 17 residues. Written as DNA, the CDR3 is TGTGCCAGCAGTTCCTCGTTCCGGGACATAACCCTCTATGGCTACACCTTC. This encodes CASSSSFRDITLYGYTF.

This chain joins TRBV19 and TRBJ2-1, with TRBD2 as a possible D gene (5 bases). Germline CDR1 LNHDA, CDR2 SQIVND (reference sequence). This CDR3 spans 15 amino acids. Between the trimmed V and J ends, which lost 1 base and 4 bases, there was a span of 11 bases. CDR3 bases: TGTGCCAGTAGTATAGCCCCGGGATCTTACAATGAGCAGTTCTTC. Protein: CASSIAPGSYNEQFF. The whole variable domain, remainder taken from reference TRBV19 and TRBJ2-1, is DGGITQSPKYLFRKEGQNVTLSCEQNLNHDAMYWYRQDPGQGLRLIYYSQIVNDFQKGDIAEGYSVSREKKESFPLTVTSAQKNPTAFYLCASSIAPGSYNEQFFGPGTRLTVL.

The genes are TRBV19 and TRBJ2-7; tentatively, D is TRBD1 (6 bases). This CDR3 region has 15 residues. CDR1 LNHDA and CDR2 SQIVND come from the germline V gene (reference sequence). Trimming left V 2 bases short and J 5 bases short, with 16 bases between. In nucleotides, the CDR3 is TGTGCCAGTAGTATACAAAATACAGGGTACCACGAGCAGTACTTC. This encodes CASSIQNTGYHEQYF.

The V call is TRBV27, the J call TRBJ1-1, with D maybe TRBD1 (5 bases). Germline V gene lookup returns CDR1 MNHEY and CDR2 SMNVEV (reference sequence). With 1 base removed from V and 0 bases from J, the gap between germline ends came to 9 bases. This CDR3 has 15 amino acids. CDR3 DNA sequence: TGTGCCAGCAGTTTATGGGGCAGGGTGAACACTGAAGCTTTCTTT. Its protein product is CASSLWGRVNTEAFF.

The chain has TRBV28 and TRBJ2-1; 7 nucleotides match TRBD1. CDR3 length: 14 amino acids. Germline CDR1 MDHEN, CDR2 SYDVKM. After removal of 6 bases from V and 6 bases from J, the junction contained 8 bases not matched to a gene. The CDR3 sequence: CASSKQGDINEQFF. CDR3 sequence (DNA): TGTGCCAGCAGCAAGCAGGGGGACATCAATGAGCAGTTCTTC.

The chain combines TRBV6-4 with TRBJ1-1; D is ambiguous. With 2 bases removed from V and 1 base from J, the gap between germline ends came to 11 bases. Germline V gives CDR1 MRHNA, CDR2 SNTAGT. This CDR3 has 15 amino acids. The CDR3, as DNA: TGTGCCAGCAGTGACGGCGGGATTGGGAACACTGAAGCTTTCTTT. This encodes CASSDGGIGNTEAFF.

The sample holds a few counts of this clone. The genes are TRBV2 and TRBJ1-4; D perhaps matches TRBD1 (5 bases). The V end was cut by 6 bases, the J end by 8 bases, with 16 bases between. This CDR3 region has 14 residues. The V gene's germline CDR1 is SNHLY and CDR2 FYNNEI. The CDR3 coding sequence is TGTGCCAGCAGGAAGGGGAGGTCGAAGGAAAAACTGTTTTTT. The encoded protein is CASRKGRSKEKLFF.

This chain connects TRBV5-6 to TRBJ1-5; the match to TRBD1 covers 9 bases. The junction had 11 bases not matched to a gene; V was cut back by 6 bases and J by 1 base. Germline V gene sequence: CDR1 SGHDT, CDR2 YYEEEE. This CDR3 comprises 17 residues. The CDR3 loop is CASNKQGAFVSNQPQHF. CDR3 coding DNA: TGTGCCAGCAATAAACAGGGGGCTTTCGTGAGCAATCAGCCCCAGCATTTT. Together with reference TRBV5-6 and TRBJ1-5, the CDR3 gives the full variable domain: DAGVTQSPTHLIKTRGQQVTLRCSPKSGHDTVSWYQQALGQGPQFIFQYYEEEERQRGNFPDRFSGHQFPNYSSELNVNALLLGDSALYLCASNKQGAFVSNQPQHFGDGTRLSIL.

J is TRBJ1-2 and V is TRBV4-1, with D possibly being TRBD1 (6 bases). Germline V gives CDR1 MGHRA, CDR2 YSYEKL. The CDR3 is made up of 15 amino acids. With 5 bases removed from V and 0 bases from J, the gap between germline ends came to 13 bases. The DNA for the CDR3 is TGCGCCAGCAGCGCAACAGGGATATCTAACTATGGCTACACCTTC. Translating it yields CASSATGISNYGYTF.

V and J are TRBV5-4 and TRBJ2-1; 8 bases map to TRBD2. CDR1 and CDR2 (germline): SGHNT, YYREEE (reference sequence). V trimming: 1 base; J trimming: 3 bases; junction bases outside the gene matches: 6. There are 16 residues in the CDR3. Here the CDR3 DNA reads TGTGCCAGCAGCTTGACCGGGACTAGAAACTACAATGAGCAGTTCTTC. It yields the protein CASSLTGTRNYNEQFF.

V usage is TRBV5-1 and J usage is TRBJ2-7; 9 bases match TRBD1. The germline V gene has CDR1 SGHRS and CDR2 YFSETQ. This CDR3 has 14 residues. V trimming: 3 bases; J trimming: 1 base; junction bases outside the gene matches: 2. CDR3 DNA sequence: TGCGCCAGCAGCTGGACAGGGGATTCCTACGAGCAGTACTTC. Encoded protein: CASSWTGDSYEQYF. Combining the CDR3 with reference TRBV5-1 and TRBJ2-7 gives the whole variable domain KAGVTQTPRYLIKTRGQQVTLSCSPISGHRSVSWYQQTPGQGLQFLFEYFSETQRNKGNFPGRFSGRQFSNSRSEMNVSTLELGDSALYLCASSWTGDSYEQYFGPGTRLTVT.

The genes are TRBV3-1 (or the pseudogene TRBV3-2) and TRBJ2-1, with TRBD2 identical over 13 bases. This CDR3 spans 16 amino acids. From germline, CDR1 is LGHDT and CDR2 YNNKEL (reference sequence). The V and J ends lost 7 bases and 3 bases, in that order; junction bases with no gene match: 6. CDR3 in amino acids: CASTSGTSGNYNEQFF. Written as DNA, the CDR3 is TGTGCCAGCACCTCTGGGACTAGCGGGAACTACAATGAGCAGTTCTTC.

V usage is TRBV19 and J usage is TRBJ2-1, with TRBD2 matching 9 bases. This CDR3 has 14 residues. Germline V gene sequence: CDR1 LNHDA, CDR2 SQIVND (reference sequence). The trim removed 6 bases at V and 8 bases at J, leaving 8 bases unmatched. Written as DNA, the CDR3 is TGTGCCAGTAGCGGAGCGGGAGGTTTGTATGAGCAGTTCTTC. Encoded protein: CASSGAGGLYEQFF.

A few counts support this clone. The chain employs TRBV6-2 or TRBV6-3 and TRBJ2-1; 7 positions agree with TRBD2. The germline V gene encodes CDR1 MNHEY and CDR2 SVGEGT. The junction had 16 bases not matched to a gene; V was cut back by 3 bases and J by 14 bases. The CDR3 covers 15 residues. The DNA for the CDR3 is TGTGCCAGCAGTTATGCGACTAGCCGGCAACCAAGAGAGTTCTTC. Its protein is CASSYATSRQPREFF.